Each of the 19 T cell receptor beta chains below was sequenced from the same sample in a study of cytomegalovirus exposure and HLA in healthy donors (TCRdb year 2017). The library was generated by the immunoSEQ multiplex PCR assay. The multiplex PCR relied on a mix of 60 forward primers for TCR Vbeta segments and 13 reverse primers for TCR Jbeta segments. As stored in TCRdb, this immuneACCESS dataset retains in-frame rearrangements with V and J assigned. A fraction of the clones does not appear; measured against another copy, unresolved V genes explain less than half of the discrepancy, and the remainder lacks a known reason. In all, the sample holds 250,000 to 350,000 clones, and 72% of those were seen once. Together, the top ten hold under 2.5% of the sample. The sample taken for sequencing was PBMCs. The receptors stem from a female donor in good health and CMV-seronegative.

The chain recombines TRBV9 with TRBJ2-1, with a weak D call TRBD2 (6 bases). Germline assignment: CDR1 SGDLS and CDR2 YYNGEE. This CDR3 contains 14 residues. Trimming pared 4 bases from V and 4 bases from J, leaving 12 bases between. The DNA of the CDR3 is TGTGCCAGCAGCTTTAGCGGAATTTACAATGAGCAGTTCTTC. This encodes CASSFSGIYNEQFF.

This clone has just a few counts. This rearrangement joins TRBV5-1 to TRBJ1-6; perhaps TRBD1 as D (6 bases). The V gene's germline CDR1 is SGHRS and CDR2 YFSETQ. The CDR3 is made up of 13 amino acids. V dropped 5 bases and J dropped 10 bases, with 13 bases sitting between them. CDR3 DNA sequence: TGCGCCAGCAGTTCCACAGGGTTCTCACCCCTCCACTTT. Amino acids: CASSSTGFSPLHF.

V is TRBV19 and J is TRBJ1-5; 12 bases are a match to TRBD1. CDR1 LNHDA and CDR2 SQIVND come from the germline V gene (reference sequence). The CDR3 spans 16 residues. V lost 9 bases to trimming and J lost 1 base; unmatched junction nucleotides: 7. CDR3 amino acids: CASRDRGPRSNQPQHF. CDR3 in DNA: TGTGCCAGCCGGGACAGGGGGCCTCGGAGCAATCAGCCCCAGCATTTT.

This chain links TRBV7-9 with TRBJ1-3; D is unresolved. Looked up from germline, CDR1 is SEHNR and CDR2 is FQNEAQ (reference sequence). V shed 4 bases and J shed 0 bases, with 7 bases lying between them. The CDR3 contains 14 residues. The CDR3 region is CASSSRDSGNTIYF. Here the CDR3 DNA reads TGTGCCAGCAGCTCACGGGACTCTGGAAACACCATATATTTT. Complete variable domain (other parts from reference TRBV7-9 and TRBJ1-3): DTGVSQNPRHKITKRGQNVTFRCDPISEHNRLYWYRQTLGQGPEFLTYFQNEAQLEKSRLLSDRFSAERPKGSFSTLEIQRTEQGDSAMYLCASSSRDSGNTIYFGEGSWLTVV.

The CDR3 reads CSVLAGGGRNEQFF. The CDR3, as DNA: TGCAGCGTTTTAGCGGGAGGGGGTCGCAATGAGCAGTTCTTC. The chain carries TRBV29-1 and TRBJ2-1, with 11 bases lining up with TRBD2. J was trimmed by 6 bases and V by 5 bases; bases with no gene match: 6. CDR3 length equals 14 residues. Germline CDR1 is SQVTM and CDR2 is ANQGSEA.

The J gene is TRBJ1-4, the V gene TRBV15; TRBD1 matches at 8 bases. The ends lost 5 bases at V and 6 bases at J; junction bases unmatched: 17. The CDR3 covers 18 residues. Germline V gene data show CDR1 as LNHNV and CDR2 as YYDKDF (reference sequence). In DNA form, the CDR3 reads TGTGCCACCAGCGGCCGGGCGGACAGGGCTGTTTGGGATGAAAAACTGTTTTTT. It yields the protein CATSGRADRAVWDEKLFF. Supplemented by reference TRBV15 and TRBJ1-4, the full variable domain reads DAMVIQNPRYQVTQFGKPVTLSCSQTLNHNVMYWYQQKSSQAPKLLFHYYDKDFNNEADTPDNFQSRRPNTSFCFLDIRSPGLGDTAMYLCATSGRADRAVWDEKLFFGSGTQLSVL.

This clone was seen only a few times. The chain recombines TRBV6-4 with TRBJ1-1, with D possibly matching TRBD1 (5 bases). From germline, CDR1 is MRHNA and CDR2 SNTAGT. The CDR3 spans 13 residues. V dropped 0 bases and J dropped 7 bases, with 9 bases sitting between them. CDR3 region: CASSDSWGGEAFF. CDR3 nucleotides: TGTGCCAGCAGTGACTCGTGGGGGGGTGAAGCTTTCTTT.

In regard to this clone: One junction end disagrees with the germline gene, perhaps due to a read error. The chain recombines TRBV7-9 with TRBJ1-2, with TRBD1 identical over 7 bases. CDR3 length: 15 amino acids. Germline CDR1 is SEHNR and CDR2 is FQNEAQ (reference sequence). The CDR3 protein is CSSSSNRGPMYGYTF. The CDR3 nucleotides are TGTTCCAGCAGCTCCAACAGGGGACCAATGTATGGCTACACCTTC.

The V and J genes are TRBV19 and TRBJ1-5, with D possibly being TRBD1 (5 bases). V lost 4 bases, J lost 7 bases, and 17 bases lay in between. CDR3 length equals 15 residues. CDR1 is LNHDA and CDR2 is SQIVND in the germline V gene (reference sequence). In DNA form, the CDR3 reads TGTGCCAGTAGTACGTTAGGGGTCTTAGGGCAGCCCCAGCATTTT. It translates to CASSTLGVLGQPQHF. Using reference TRBV19 and TRBJ1-5 for the parts outside the CDR3, the full variable domain is DGGITQSPKYLFRKEGQNVTLSCEQNLNHDAMYWYRQDPGQGLRLIYYSQIVNDFQKGDIAEGYSVSREKKESFPLTVTSAQKNPTAFYLCASSTLGVLGQPQHFGDGTRLSIL.

This chain's CDR3 is CASGLVFRDEQFF. The CDR3 region has the DNA TGTGCTAGTGGTTTGGTTTTCCGCGATGAGCAGTTCTTC. The rearrangement links TRBV12-5 to TRBJ2-1; no definite D call. V was trimmed by 0 bases and J by 8 bases, leaving 8 bases between them. Germline V CDR1 and CDR2: LGHNT, FRNRAP. This CDR3 region has 13 residues.

This chain uses TRBV11-3 with TRBJ2-1, with 12 positions matching TRBD2. The length of the CDR3 is 16 residues. CDR1 is SGHNT and CDR2 is YENEEA in the germline V gene. V shed 2 bases and J 4 bases; nucleotides not matched to a gene: 3. CDR3 coding DNA: TGTGCCAGCAGCTTACTAGCGGGAGGGATATACAATGAGCAGTTCTTC. Translating gives CASSLLAGGIYNEQFF.

As concerns this clone: The sample carries other DNA sequences with the same CDR3. The CDR3 protein is CASSFGQLYEQYF. The CDR3 bases are TGCGCCAGCAGCTTTGGGCAGCTCTACGAGCAGTACTTC. The V call is TRBV5-1, the J call TRBJ2-7; D call uncertain. This CDR3 spans 13 amino acids. V was cut by 2 bases and J by 3 bases, with 9 bases left in between. CDR1 is SGHRS, CDR2 YFSETQ, per germline.

V gene TRBV19 combines with J gene TRBJ1-2; D might be TRBD1 (6 bases). Trimming left V 7 bases short and J 7 bases short, with 25 bases between. CDR1 is LNHDA, CDR2 SQIVND, per germline (reference sequence). This CDR3 is built from 16 residues. CDR3 in amino acids: CASTSDRALTISGYTF. The CDR3 region has the DNA TGTGCCAGTACCTCGGACAGAGCTCTAACCATTTCTGGCTACACCTTC.

The rearrangement links TRBV12-5 to TRBJ2-1; tentatively, D is TRBD2 (6 bases). This CDR3 is 14 amino acids long. V lost 1 base, J lost 5 bases, and 9 bases lay in between. Per germline, CDR1 LGHNT and CDR2 FRNRAP. This CDR3 reads CASGLGTINNEQFF. The DNA of the CDR3 is TGTGCTAGTGGTTTGGGGACTATTAACAATGAGCAGTTCTTC.

The chain uses TRBV5-1 and TRBJ1-1, with D uncertain. CDR1 and CDR2 (germline): SGHRS, YFSETQ. V was trimmed by 0 bases and J by 8 bases, leaving 11 bases between them. The CDR3 sequence is 13 residues long. CDR3 sequence: CASSLGGYSEAFF. CDR3 DNA: TGCGCCAGCAGCTTGGGCGGTTACTCCGAAGCTTTCTTT. Full variable domain (outside the CDR3, taken from reference TRBV5-1 and TRBJ1-1): KAGVTQTPRYLIKTRGQQVTLSCSPISGHRSVSWYQQTPGQGLQFLFEYFSETQRNKGNFPGRFSGRQFSNSRSEMNVSTLELGDSALYLCASSLGGYSEAFFGQGTRLTVV.

This clone was detected only once. The J gene is TRBJ1-2, the V gene TRBV20-1, with 8 positions matching TRBD1. Per the germline V gene, CDR1 is DFQATT and CDR2 is SNEGSKA (reference sequence). The CDR3 is made up of 11 amino acids. V gave up 7 bases and J gave up 2 bases; unmatched junction bases: 0. The CDR3: CSGQGNYGYTF. For the CDR3, the DNA is TGCAGTGGACAGGGGAACTATGGCTACACCTTC.

The rearrangement joins TRBV5-1 to TRBJ1-5; 7 bases line up with TRBD1. This CDR3 comprises 15 residues. The junction had 6 bases not matched to a gene; V was cut back by 1 base and J by 5 bases. Germline values: CDR1 SGHRS, CDR2 YFSETQ. CDR3 residues: CASSLRTGGDQPQHF. In DNA form, the CDR3 reads TGCGCCAGCAGCTTGCGGACAGGTGGTGATCAGCCCCAGCATTTT.

The chain links TRBV2 to TRBJ2-1; 12 bases agree with TRBD2. The CDR3 contains 15 residues. Germline CDR1 SNHLY, CDR2 FYNNEI. V dropped 6 bases and J dropped 8; count of bases not matched to a gene: 8. DNA of the CDR3: TGTGCCAGCAGAGAGACTAGCGGGAGTATCCATGAGCAGTTCTTC. This encodes CASRETSGSIHEQFF.

The chain couples TRBV27 to TRBJ2-5, with 7 positions matching TRBD1. CDR1 and CDR2 (germline): MNHEY, SMNVEV (reference sequence). The CDR3 is 15 amino acids. V shed 1 base and J 1 base; nucleotides not matched to a gene: 3. CDR3 bases: TGTGCCAGCAGTTTATTTGGGACAGTCCAAGAGACCCAGTACTTC. Its translation: CASSLFGTVQETQYF.